This TCR beta chain stems from a study of shared clonotypes between healthy human individuals. Across the whole study: Each donor's CD8 memory used one plate, CD8 naive two, each CD4 subset three.

Points from the study as a whole: Sequencing depth was predicted to influence how clonotypes are shared among donors.

About this clone: What it recognizes is unknown.

Several immunoSEQ 96-well plates shared each subset's DNA, each plate a replicate. Method: immunoSEQ multiplex PCR; TCRdb's copy keeps in-frame clones and lacks some. The sample includes a few million clones, roughly 90% of them seen just once. Deletions cut 0 bases from V and 2 bases from J, with 17 bases between. The CDR3 spans 17 residues. Germline-derived CDR1 and CDR2 are SGHRS and YFSETQ. The specimen sequenced was naive CD4+ T cells from PBMCs. As for subset: CD45RA+ positively selected. The V and J genes are TRBV5-1 and TRBJ1-1; tentatively, D is TRBD1 (6 bases). The origin of this receptor is a man between 18 and 29 years old in good health. Some clones in this sample may be carry-over from other donors' samples. The CDR3 DNA follows: TGCGCCAGCAGCTTGGATAATAGGGCAGGGGTTAACACTGAAGCTTTCTTT. It codes for CASSLDNRAGVNTEAFF.